These 22 T cell receptor beta chains were all obtained from the same sample, sequenced in a study of T cells in Graves' hyperthyroidism and ophthalmopathy. Amplification of TCR beta CDR3 regions used RNA as the template. HTBI primers were used for first-round RT-PCR of the TCR CDR3. TCRdb independently ran MiXCR on the multiplex PCR reads; one entry per CDR3 protein. Among about 460,000 distinct CDR3 sequences listed, 20% to 25% were seen once. Sequencing was done on a sample of blood. Receptor source: a woman in her 70s with Graves' ophthalmopathy.

The gene calls are TRBV30 and TRBJ1-1, with D uncertain. CDR1 and CDR2 from the germline V gene are GTSNPN and SVGIG (reference sequence). Trimming shortened V by 2 bases and J by 0 bases, and 7 bases separated the two germline ends. The CDR3 is made up of 13 amino acids. CDR3 coding DNA: TGTGCCTGGAGTCTAGTTATGAACACTGAAGCTTTCTTT. It encodes CAWSLVMNTEAFF. Complete variable domain (other parts from reference TRBV30 and TRBJ1-1): SQTIHQWPATLVQPVGSPLSLECTVEGTSNPNLYWYRQAAGRGLQLLFYSVGIGQISSEVPQNLSASRPQDRQFILSSKKLLLSDSGFYLCAWSLVMNTEAFFGQGTRLTVV.

This clonotype has a count of ten or more. The chain joins TRBV28 to TRBJ1-1; 8 nucleotides match TRBD1. Trimming took 5 bases from V and 5 from J; bases not matched to a gene: 7. Germline-derived CDR1 and CDR2 are MDHEN and SYDVKM. The CDR3 is made up of 14 amino acids. CDR3 bases: TGTGCCAGCAGTACCCGGACAGGGAGAACTGAAGCTTTCTTT. It codes for CASSTRTGRTEAFF.

This clonotype occurred once. This clone may be a read error of a much larger clone one base away. The chain joins TRBV11-2 to TRBJ2-5; no definite D call. CDR1 and CDR2 from the germline V gene are SGHAT and FQNNGV. This CDR3 spans 14 amino acids. CDR3 protein: CASNLRADQETQYF. The CDR3 DNA reads TGTGCCAGCAACTTACGGGCAGACCAAGAGACCCAGTACTTC.

This clonotype has a count of ten or more. The chain uses TRBV2 and TRBJ1-2, with D unresolved. The CDR3 consists of 13 residues. The V gene's germline CDR1 is SNHLY and CDR2 FYNNEI. V shed 6 bases and J shed 5 bases, with 13 bases lying between them. This chain's CDR3 is CASSAAGTYGYTF. The CDR3 coding sequence is TGTGCCAGCAGCGCGGCGGGAACATATGGCTACACCTTC.

The table lists this clonotype with a few counts. The J gene is TRBJ2-3, the V gene TRBV7-3, with D perhaps TRBD1 (5 bases). Germline lookup yields CDR1 SGHTA and CDR2 FQGTGA. Trimming pared 5 bases from V and 0 bases from J, leaving 15 bases between. The CDR3 is made up of 16 amino acids. This CDR3 reads CASSPGPTGSTDTQYF. CDR3 DNA: TGTGCCAGCAGCCCAGGGCCGACGGGTAGCACAGATACGCAGTATTTT.

Ten or more counts support this clonotype. The genes are TRBV12-3 or TRBV12-4 and TRBJ1-5; D remains unclear. V was cut by 2 bases and J by 2 bases, with 10 bases left in between. The CDR3 runs 15 residues. CDR3 residues: CASSLSPGGNQPQHF. For the CDR3, the DNA is TGTGCCAGCAGTTTAAGTCCCGGAGGCAATCAGCCCCAGCATTTT.

This clonotype was picked up a small number of times. The chain recombines TRBV9 with TRBJ2-3; D is undetermined. V lost 0 bases to trimming and J lost 6 bases, with 5 bases between them. Germline CDR1 reads SGDLS; CDR2 reads YYNGEE. The CDR3 has 12 amino acids. The CDR3 reads CASSVEEDTQYF. In DNA form, the CDR3 reads TGTGCCAGCAGCGTAGAGGAGGATACGCAGTATTTT. The full variable domain, its missing parts supplied by reference TRBV9 and TRBJ2-3, is DSGVTQTPKHLITATGQRVTLRCSPRSGDLSVYWYQQSLDQGLQFLIQYYNGEERAKGNILERFSAQQFPDLHSELNLSSLELGDSALYFCASSVEEDTQYFGPGTRLTVL.

As regards this clonotype: Since a much larger clone is just one base distant, this may be a read error. The chain is built from TRBV7-3 and TRBJ2-1; no reliable D call. The V gene's germline CDR1 is SGHTA and CDR2 FQGTGA. The CDR3 has 15 residues. CDR3 sequence reads: CASSRRHLLYSEQFF. For the CDR3, the DNA is TGTGCCAGCAGCCGCAGGCACCTGCTCTACAGTGAGCAGTTCTTC.

In DNA form, the CDR3 reads TGTGCCATCAGTGAGTCGCCCCCCCGGAGAGGAAGAGATACGCAGTATTTT. This encodes CAISESPPRRGRDTQYF. The chain joins TRBV10-3 to TRBJ2-3; no firm D call. Trimming took off 0 bases at V and 5 bases at J, with 18 bases between the two ends. The germline CDR1 and CDR2 sequences are ENHRY and SYGVKD. This CDR3 region has 17 residues.

CDR3 loop: CASSGTGFSEQYF. The CDR3, as DNA: TGTGCCAGCAGCGGGACAGGGTTTAGCGAGCAGTACTTC. The rearrangement links TRBV2 to TRBJ2-7; 9 nucleotides match TRBD1. Per the germline V gene, CDR1 is SNHLY and CDR2 is FYNNEI. The CDR3 has 13 residues. V was pared by 6 bases and J by 6 bases, with 6 bases of the junction left unmatched.

This chain links TRBV7-9 with TRBJ2-5, with D tentatively TRBD1 (6 bases). Germline CDR1 reads SEHNR; CDR2 reads FQNEAQ (reference sequence). V dropped 5 bases and J dropped 4 bases, with 23 bases sitting between them. This CDR3 contains 17 residues. This CDR3 is CASSQIGGTSGGETQYF. The CDR3 DNA reads as TGTGCCAGCAGCCAAATAGGGGGTACAAGTGGTGGAGAGACCCAGTACTTC.

This clonotype was found a few times. A junction end diverges from the germline sequence, so it may reflect a read error. V is TRBV19 and J is TRBJ2-1, with D possibly matching TRBD2 (6 bases). CDR1 LNHDA and CDR2 SQIVND come from the germline V gene (reference sequence). The CDR3 is made up of 14 amino acids. CDR3 coding DNA: TGTACCAGTAGTAACCCGGGAGAGGGGAATGAGCAGTTCTTC. Its translation is CTSSNPGEGNEQFF. The entire variable domain, with the rest obtained from reference TRBV19 and TRBJ2-1, is as follows: DGGITQSPKYLFRKEGQNVTLSCEQNLNHDAMYWYRQDPGQGLRLIYYSQIVNDFQKGDIAEGYSVSREKKESFPLTVTSAQKNPTAFYLCTSSNPGEGNEQFFGPGTRLTVL.

The chain carries TRBV7-6 and TRBJ2-7; 8 bases line up with TRBD2. With V trimmed by 6 bases and J by 6 bases, 7 bases remained unmatched. Germline V lookup: CDR1 SGHVS, CDR2 FNYEAQ. The CDR3 totals 13 residues. CDR3 coding DNA: TGTGCCAGCAGTCCGGGGACTAGTAGCGAGCAGTACTTC. Its translation is CASSPGTSSEQYF.

This sequence joins TRBV20-1 and TRBJ2-7; the D gene is possibly TRBD1 (6 bases). V was clipped by 3 bases and J by 0 bases, with 9 bases between them. Germline lookup yields CDR1 DFQATT and CDR2 SNEGSKA (reference sequence). The length of the CDR3 is 13 residues. DNA for the CDR3: TGCAGTGCTAGTCGGACAGCCTCCTACGAGCAGTACTTC. Amino acids: CSASRTASYEQYF.

This clonotype has more than one count but fewer than ten. This rearrangement joins TRBV24-1 to TRBJ2-3; maybe TRBD1 (6 bases). V was shortened by 5 bases and J by 0 bases, with 11 bases between the two germline ends. Germline CDR1 and CDR2: KGHDR and SFDVKD. CDR3 length: 15 amino acids. As DNA, the CDR3 is TGTGCCACCAGTGCACCTACAGGGAGCACAGATACGCAGTATTTT. Its translation: CATSAPTGSTDTQYF.

This clonotype was recorded many times. The rearrangement joins TRBV6-2 or TRBV6-3 to TRBJ1-2, with D unclear. Between the trimmed V and J ends, which lost 2 bases and 5 bases, there was a span of 6 bases. Germline V gene data show CDR1 as MNHEY and CDR2 as SVGEGT. The length of the CDR3 is 12 residues. This chain's CDR3 is CASSYKGYGYTF. CDR3 DNA sequence: TGTGCCAGCAGTTACAAAGGATATGGCTACACCTTC.

This clonotype was picked up many times. V gene TRBV11-3 combines with J gene TRBJ1-6; D gene ambiguous. CDR1 and CDR2 from the germline V gene are SGHNT and YENEEA. The CDR3 consists of 15 residues. Between the trimmed V and J ends, which lost 0 bases and 10 bases, there was a span of 13 bases. This CDR3 reads CASSLDGQAGSPLHF. CDR3 bases: TGTGCCAGCAGCTTAGATGGGCAGGCGGGATCACCCCTCCACTTT.

In this sample, this clonotype turned up a few times. The V call is TRBV12-3 or TRBV12-4, the J call TRBJ2-3; D perhaps matches TRBD2 (6 bases). Trimming took off 2 bases at V and 4 bases at J, with 10 bases between the two ends. This CDR3 spans 14 amino acids. CDR3 loop: CASSLQGGADTQYF. CDR3 coding DNA: TGTGCCAGCAGTTTACAAGGAGGGGCAGATACGCAGTATTTT.

This clonotype was found a few times. The J gene is TRBJ2-2, the V gene TRBV7-3; 7 nucleotides match TRBD1. The germline V gene has CDR1 SGHTA and CDR2 FQGTGA. The CDR3 is 14 amino acids. The J segment lost 7 bases and the V segment lost 1 base, leaving 3 bases of the junction unmatched. As DNA, the CDR3 is TGTGCCAGCAGCTTAAGGGACAGCAACGGGGAGCTGTTTTTT. This codes for CASSLRDSNGELFF.

This clonotype was observed at least ten times. The rearrangement links TRBV12-3 or TRBV12-4 to TRBJ2-1; 10 positions match TRBD2. Trimming took 6 bases from V and 6 from J; bases not matched to a gene: 8. This CDR3 has 15 amino acids. The CDR3 is CASSFSTSGINEQFF. The CDR3 DNA reads TGTGCCAGCAGCTTTAGCACTAGCGGGATCAATGAGCAGTTCTTC.

This clonotype was detected only a few times. CDR3 loop: CAISEEGGFYYGYTF. The CDR3, as DNA: TGTGCCATCAGTGAGGAAGGCGGCTTTTACTATGGCTACACCTTC. The J gene is TRBJ1-2, the V gene TRBV10-3; D remains ambiguous. V shed 2 bases and J shed 3 bases, with 13 bases lying between them. Germline loops: CDR1 ENHRY, CDR2 SYGVKD. This CDR3 has 15 residues.

This clonotype has only a few counts. Here the CDR3 DNA reads TGTGCCAGCAGCTTAGCGGGACAGGGTCATGGCAAAAACATTCAGTACTTC. Amino acid sequence: CASSLAGQGHGKNIQYF. V usage is TRBV7-2 and J usage is TRBJ2-4; 9 bases agree with TRBD1. The trim removed 0 bases at V and 3 bases at J, leaving 6 bases unmatched. Germline V gives CDR1 SGHTA, CDR2 FQGNSA. The length of the CDR3 is 17 residues. Supplemented by reference TRBV7-2 and TRBJ2-4, the full variable domain reads GAGVSQSPSNKVTEKGKDVELRCDPISGHTALYWYRQSLGQGLEFLIYFQGNSAPDKSGLPSDRFSAERTGGSVSTLTIQRTQQEDSAVYLCASSLAGQGHGKNIQYFGAGTRLSVL.